The 28 T cell receptor beta chains in this list originate from one sample, sequenced in a study of PD-L1 blockade in urothelial cancer (dated by TCRdb to 2016 to 2017). The library was obtained by the immunoSEQ multiplex PCR assay. TCRdb carries this immuneACCESS record with in-frame sequences only. Its versions omit some clonotypes, under half of them owing to an unresolved V gene in the studies checked, with the rest unexplained. Within this sample are 45,000 or so clones, with about 88% of them counted one time only. The ten largest clones add up to 20% to 30% of the sample. The time point label here, explained by the study, means: pretreatment peripheral blood. Sequencing was performed on PBMCs, taken around atezolizumab (anti-PD-L1) treatment. These receptors all come from a donor aged 40 or over with urothelial cancer.

The J gene is TRBJ2-5, the V gene TRBV2; TRBD2 matches 8 bases. The CDR3 has 15 amino acids. Per germline, CDR1 SNHLY and CDR2 FYNNEI. J gave up 1 base and V 8 bases, and 9 bases lay outside the gene matches. CDR3 region: CASGRGVAGQETQYF. The DNA of the CDR3 is TGTGCCAGCGGGCGGGGGGTAGCGGGCCAAGAGACCCAGTACTTC.

J is TRBJ1-3 and V is TRBV18, with TRBD1 identical over 7 bases. J was trimmed by 3 bases and V by 4 bases; bases with no gene match: 9. Germline V gene sequence: CDR1 KGHSH, CDR2 LQKENI. The CDR3 sequence is 16 residues long. The CDR3 bases are TGTGCCAGCTCACGCACCGGGACAGTTAGTGGAAACACCATATATTTT. As protein: CASSRTGTVSGNTIYF.

There are many counts of this clone. Other DNA sequences in the same sample also yield this CDR3. The chain recombines TRBV11-2 with TRBJ1-2; D is unclear. The germline gives CDR1 SGHAT, CDR2 FQNNGV. V lost 5 bases and J lost 3, with 10 bases in between. This CDR3 has 13 amino acids. The CDR3 spells CASSPGQDYGYTF. The CDR3 DNA sequence: TGTGCCAGCAGCCCTGGGCAGGACTATGGCTACACCTTC.

This sequence joins TRBV5-1 and TRBJ2-5; 10 bases align to TRBD1. J lost 2 bases, V lost 3 bases, and 4 bases had no gene match. Germline V CDR1 and CDR2: SGHRS, YFSETQ. The CDR3 extends over 15 amino acids. The CDR3 sequence: CASSWGTGAQETQYF. The DNA for the CDR3 is TGCGCCAGCAGCTGGGGGACAGGGGCACAAGAGACCCAGTACTTC.

The genes are TRBV12-5 and TRBJ1-5; weak D call: TRBD1 (6 bases). Between the trimmed V and J ends, which lost 1 base and 6 bases, there was a span of 13 bases. The V gene's germline CDR1 is LGHNT and CDR2 FRNRAP. The CDR3 length is 15 residues. CDR3 sequence: CASGLGKQGPQPQHF. DNA for the CDR3: TGTGCTAGTGGTTTGGGGAAGCAGGGGCCTCAGCCCCAGCATTTT.

This chain connects TRBV5-1 to TRBJ2-2, with D possibly being TRBD1 (6 bases). Trimming pared 9 bases from V and 3 bases from J, leaving 12 bases between. This CDR3 spans 13 amino acids. Germline V gene lookup returns CDR1 SGHRS and CDR2 YFSETQ. CDR3 region: CATLGQDTGELFF. CDR3 DNA sequence: TGCGCCACCCTGGGACAAGACACCGGGGAGCTGTTTTTT. The full variable domain, with the rest looked up from reference TRBV5-1 and TRBJ2-2, is KAGVTQTPRYLIKTRGQQVTLSCSPISGHRSVSWYQQTPGQGLQFLFEYFSETQRNKGNFPGRFSGRQFSNSRSEMNVSTLELGDSALYLCATLGQDTGELFFGEGSRLTVL.

V is TRBV29-1 and J is TRBJ2-5; D is unresolved. V lost 4 bases to trimming and J lost 0 bases, with 9 bases between them. CDR1 is SQVTM and CDR2 is ANQGSEA in the germline V gene. The CDR3 length is 13 residues. CDR3 DNA: TGCAGCGTTGCTTTTGCGTACCAAGAGACCCAGTACTTC. This gives the protein CSVAFAYQETQYF.

V usage is TRBV7-8 and J usage is TRBJ1-2, with 11 bases that match TRBD1. Germline CDR1 and CDR2: SGHVS and FQNEAQ. V shed 5 bases and J 1 base; nucleotides not matched to a gene: 3. The CDR3 runs 15 residues. The CDR3 loop reads CASSPGTGGNYGYTF. CDR3 nucleotide sequence: TGTGCCAGCAGCCCAGGGACAGGGGGTAACTATGGCTACACCTTC.

V and J are TRBV7-6 and TRBJ2-6, with a weak D call TRBD1 (6 bases). Deletions cut 5 bases from V and 0 bases from J, with 17 bases between. Germline values: CDR1 SGHVS, CDR2 FNYEAQ. This CDR3 has 18 residues. As DNA, the CDR3 is TGTGCCAGCAGCCCCACGGGACACCCTCTCTCTGGGGCCAACGTCCTGACTTTC. Translation gives CASSPTGHPLSGANVLTF.

V gene TRBV7-2 combines with J gene TRBJ2-7, with a tentative D call TRBD1 (6 bases). Germline lookup yields CDR1 SGHTA and CDR2 FQGNSA. With 5 bases removed from V and 3 bases from J, the gap between germline ends came to 17 bases. This CDR3 has 15 residues. CDR3 nucleotide sequence: TGTGCCAGCAGCGTACAGGGCCTACCGGGCTACGAGCAGTACTTC. Translation gives CASSVQGLPGYEQYF. The whole variable domain, filled in from reference TRBV7-2 and TRBJ2-7, reads GAGVSQSPSNKVTEKGKDVELRCDPISGHTALYWYRQSLGQGLEFLIYFQGNSAPDKSGLPSDRFSAERTGGSVSTLTIQRTQQEDSAVYLCASSVQGLPGYEQYFGPGTRLTVT.

The chain joins TRBV11-3 to TRBJ1-2, with 7 positions matching TRBD1. This CDR3 region has 14 residues. CDR1 SGHNT and CDR2 YENEEA come from the germline V gene. With V trimmed by 5 bases and J by 6 bases, 9 bases remained unmatched. The CDR3 region is CASSQNQGVDGYTF. The DNA of the CDR3 is TGTGCCAGCAGCCAAAATCAGGGGGTGGATGGCTACACCTTC. The entire variable domain, with the rest obtained from reference TRBV11-3 and TRBJ1-2, is as follows: EAGVVQSPRYKIIEKKQPVAFWCNPISGHNTLYWYLQNLGQGPELLIRYENEEAVDDSQLPKDRFSAERLKGVDSTLKIQPAELGDSAVYLCASSQNQGVDGYTFGSGTRLTVV.

This chain joins TRBV19 and TRBJ1-2; 8 nucleotides line up with TRBD1. J lost 2 bases, V lost 0 bases, and 8 bases had no gene match. Germline values: CDR1 LNHDA, CDR2 SQIVND (reference sequence). The CDR3 has 17 residues. This CDR3 is CASSIDRGPRPNYGYTF. CDR3 coding DNA: TGTGCCAGTAGTATAGACAGGGGGCCAAGGCCGAACTATGGCTACACCTTC.

The CDR3 spells CASSQTVYGYTF. CDR3 DNA: TGTGCCAGCAGCCAGACAGTCTATGGCTACACCTTC. This chain uses TRBV28 with TRBJ1-2; possible D gene TRBD1, 5 bases. Germline V gene sequence: CDR1 MDHEN, CDR2 SYDVKM. CDR3 length equals 12 residues. With 6 bases removed from V and 4 bases from J, the gap between germline ends came to 9 bases.

In this sample, this clone turned up once. The V call is TRBV5-4, the J call TRBJ2-2; 7 bases align to TRBD1. Germline CDR1 is SGHNT and CDR2 is YYREEE (reference sequence). The ends lost 2 bases at V and 1 base at J; junction bases unmatched: 2. This CDR3 region has 15 residues. In nucleotides, the CDR3 is TGTGCCAGCAGCTTCCCAGGGGGGAACACCGGGGAGCTGTTTTTT. Translated: CASSFPGGNTGELFF.

This clone ranks as medium-sized (0.01 to 0.1%). The CDR3 sequence: CASSPRGGDRVTGELFF. CDR3 sequence (DNA): TGTGCCAGCAGCCCACGGGGAGGGGACAGGGTGACCGGGGAGCTGTTTTTT. V and J are TRBV5-5 and TRBJ2-2; TRBD1 aligns across 9 bases. Trimming at V came to 4 bases and at J to 5 bases, leaving 12 bases not matched to a gene. From germline, CDR1 is SGHKS and CDR2 YYEKEE (reference sequence). The CDR3 totals 17 residues. The full variable domain, rest sourced from reference TRBV5-5 and TRBJ2-2, is DAGVTQSPTHLIKTRGQQVTLRCSPISGHKSVSWYQQVLGQGPQFIFQYYEKEERGRGNFPDRFSARQFPNYSSELNVNALLLGDSALYLCASSPRGGDRVTGELFFGEGSRLTVL.

V is TRBV6-1 and J is TRBJ2-7; D remains ambiguous. V was clipped by 1 base and J by 5 bases, with 12 bases between them. The CDR3 loop spans 14 amino acids. Per the germline V gene, CDR1 is MNHNS and CDR2 is SASEGT. As DNA, the CDR3 is TGTGCCAGCAGTGAAGGCTTCCCGAGAGACGAGCAGTACTTC. It codes for CASSEGFPRDEQYF.

The chain recombines TRBV18 with TRBJ2-7; TRBD1 matches at 8 bases. V shed 3 bases and J 2 bases; nucleotides not matched to a gene: 3. CDR1 and CDR2 (germline): KGHSH, LQKENI. This CDR3 has 14 residues. CDR3 in DNA: TGTGCCAGCTCACCCCGACAGGGGCCCTACGAGCAGTACTTC. Translation: CASSPRQGPYEQYF.

Here the CDR3 DNA reads TGTGCCAGCAGGCCAGACACTGACACCGGGGAGCTGTTTTTT. Its protein product is CASRPDTDTGELFF. This chain links TRBV6-5 with TRBJ2-2; no clear D gene. Germline V gene sequence: CDR1 MNHEY, CDR2 SVGAGI. V gave up 6 bases and J gave up 3 bases, with 11 bases separating them. CDR3 size: 14 residues.

The V call is TRBV4-3, the J call TRBJ1-1; 8 bases map to TRBD1. This CDR3 is built from 17 residues. V shed 4 bases and J 1 base; nucleotides not matched to a gene: 11. The germline gives CDR1 LGHNA, CDR2 YSLEER. CDR3 sequence: CASSPQGGGAGNTEAFF. For the CDR3, the DNA is TGCGCCAGCAGCCCACAGGGGGGGGGCGCAGGGAACACTGAAGCTTTCTTT.

The chain employs TRBV6-5 and TRBJ2-1; D may be TRBD2 (6 bases). CDR1 and CDR2 from the germline V gene are MNHEY and SVGAGI. Trimming removed 6 bases at V and 0 bases at J, with 6 bases between. The CDR3 is 13 amino acids. CDR3 coding DNA: TGTGCCAGCAGGACTAGCTCCTACAATGAGCAGTTCTTC. It translates to CASRTSSYNEQFF.

This chain links TRBV7-8 with TRBJ2-7; D is possibly TRBD2 (5 bases). Germline CDR1 SGHVS, CDR2 FQNEAQ. CDR3 size: 14 residues. Trimming shortened V by 2 bases and J by 3 bases, and 11 bases separated the two germline ends. This CDR3 is CASSLRETSYEQYF. The CDR3 nucleotides are TGTGCCAGCAGCTTAAGGGAAACTAGCTACGAGCAGTACTTC.

The J gene is TRBJ2-5, the V gene TRBV29-1; a possible D gene is TRBD2 (6 bases). CDR1 SQVTM and CDR2 ANQGSEA come from the germline V gene. Deletions cut 6 bases from V and 4 bases from J, with 15 bases between. The CDR3 sequence is 13 residues long. The chain's CDR3 is CSVPGVGAETQYF. CDR3 DNA sequence: TGCAGCGTCCCGGGGGTAGGAGCAGAGACCCAGTACTTC.

The rearrangement uses TRBV5-6 and TRBJ2-1; D gene unclear. V lost 4 bases and J 3 bases, leaving 5 bases between the germline ends. Germline V gene lookup returns CDR1 SGHDT and CDR2 YYEEEE. The CDR3 has 12 amino acids. The CDR3 nucleotides read TGTGCCAGCAGCCAGGTCTACAATGAGCAGTTCTTC. Amino acids: CASSQVYNEQFF.

V usage is TRBV9 and J usage is TRBJ2-2, with 11 bases fitting TRBD1. Per germline, CDR1 SGDLS and CDR2 YYNGEE. Losses at the gene ends were 6 bases for V and 1 base for J; bases not matched to a gene: 5. The CDR3 runs 16 residues. CDR3 DNA sequence: TGTGCCAGCACCGGACAGGGGGCTGGGAACACCGGGGAGCTGTTTTTT. Translated, it gives CASTGQGAGNTGELFF.

The chain is built from TRBV25-1 and TRBJ1-3, with a tentative D call TRBD1 (6 bases). CDR3 length equals 16 residues. V was cut by 6 bases and J by 0 bases, with 15 bases left in between. From germline, CDR1 is MGHDK and CDR2 SYGVNS. CDR3 protein: CASSGGGVPSGNTIYF. The CDR3 DNA reads TGTGCCAGCAGCGGAGGGGGGGTCCCCTCTGGAAACACCATATATTTT.

The CDR3 region has the DNA TGTGCCAGCAGCGTGGGACAGCCCGGCCCTGACGAGCAGTACTTC. Encoded protein: CASSVGQPGPDEQYF. The rearrangement uses TRBV9 and TRBJ2-7; TRBD1 agrees at 7 bases. The V gene's germline CDR1 is SGDLS and CDR2 YYNGEE. With 2 bases clipped from V and 5 bases from J, the junction kept 10 bases outside the gene matches. The CDR3 has 15 amino acids.

The chain has TRBV30 and TRBJ1-1, with 11 positions matching TRBD1. In germline, CDR1 is GTSNPN, CDR2 SVGIG (reference sequence). Trimming cost V 5 bases and J 4 bases; bases outside gene matches: 0. CDR3 size: 12 residues. The CDR3 region is CAWGTGGTEAFF. The CDR3 DNA reads TGTGCCTGGGGGACAGGGGGCACTGAAGCTTTCTTT.

A single count supports this clone. This chain uses TRBV2 with TRBJ2-5; 11 bases match TRBD2. V trimming: 6 bases; J trimming: 0 bases; junction bases outside the gene matches: 12. Germline V gives CDR1 SNHLY, CDR2 FYNNEI. The CDR3 consists of 18 residues. The CDR3 region is CASSPRGVAGGYQETQYF. As DNA, the CDR3 is TGTGCCAGCAGCCCGCGGGGGGTAGCGGGAGGGTACCAAGAGACCCAGTACTTC.